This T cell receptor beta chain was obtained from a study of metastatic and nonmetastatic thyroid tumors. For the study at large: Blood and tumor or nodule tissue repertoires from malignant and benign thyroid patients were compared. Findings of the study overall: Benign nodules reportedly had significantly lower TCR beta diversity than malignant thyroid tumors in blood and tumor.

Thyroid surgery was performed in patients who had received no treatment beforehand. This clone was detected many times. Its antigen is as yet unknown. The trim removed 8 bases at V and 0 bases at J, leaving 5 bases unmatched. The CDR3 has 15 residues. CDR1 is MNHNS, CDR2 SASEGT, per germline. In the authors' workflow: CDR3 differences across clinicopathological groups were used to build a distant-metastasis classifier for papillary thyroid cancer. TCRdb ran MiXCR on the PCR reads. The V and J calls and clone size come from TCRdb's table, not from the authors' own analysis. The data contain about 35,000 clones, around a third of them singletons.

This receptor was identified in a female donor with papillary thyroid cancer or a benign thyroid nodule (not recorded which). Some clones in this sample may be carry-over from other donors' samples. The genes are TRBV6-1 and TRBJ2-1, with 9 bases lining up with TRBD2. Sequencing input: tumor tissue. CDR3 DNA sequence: TGTGCCAGCTTTCTAGCGGGGAGCTCCTACAATGAGCAGTTCTTC. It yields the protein CASFLAGSSYNEQFF.